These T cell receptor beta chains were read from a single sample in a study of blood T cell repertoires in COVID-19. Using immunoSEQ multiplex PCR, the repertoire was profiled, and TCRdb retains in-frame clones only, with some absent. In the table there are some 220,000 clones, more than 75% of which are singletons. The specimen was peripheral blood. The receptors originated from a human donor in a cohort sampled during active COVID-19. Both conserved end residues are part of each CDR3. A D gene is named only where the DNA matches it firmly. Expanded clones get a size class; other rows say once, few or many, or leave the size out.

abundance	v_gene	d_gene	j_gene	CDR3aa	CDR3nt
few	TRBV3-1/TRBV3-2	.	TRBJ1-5	CASSQGRVQPQHF	TGTGCCAGCAGCCAGGGGAGGGTGCAGCCCCAGCATTTT
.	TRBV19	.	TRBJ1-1	CASSIAGERSTEAFF	TGTGCCAGTAGTATTGCGGGGGAGAGGAGCACTGAAGCTTTCTTT
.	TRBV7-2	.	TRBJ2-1	CASSLGGAGGNEQFF	TGTGCCAGCAGCTTAGGCGGGGCTGGTGGCAATGAGCAGTTCTTC
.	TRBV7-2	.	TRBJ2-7	CASSLQEGSYEQYF	TGTGCCAGCAGCTTGCAGGAGGGATCCTACGAGCAGTACTTC
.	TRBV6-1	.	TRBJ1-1	CASSDPGRPFF	TGTGCCAGCAGTGATCCAGGGAGGCCTTTCTTT
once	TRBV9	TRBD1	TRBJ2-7	CASSVGTGLYEQYF	TGTGCCAGCAGCGTCGGGACAGGGCTCTACGAGCAGTACTTC
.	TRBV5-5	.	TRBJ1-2	CASSLSGAYGYTF	TGTGCCAGCAGCTTGAGCGGGGCCTATGGCTACACCTTC
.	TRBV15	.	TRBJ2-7	CATSRPGQSYEQYF	TGTGCCACCAGCAGACCGGGACAAAGCTACGAGCAGTACTTC
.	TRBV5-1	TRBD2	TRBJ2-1	CASSPGLATNEQFF	TGCGCCAGCAGCCCCGGACTAGCGACAAATGAGCAGTTCTTC
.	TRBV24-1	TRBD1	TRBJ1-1	CATSGVDRGGTEAFF	TGTGCCACCAGTGGGGTCGACAGGGGGGGGACTGAAGCTTTCTTT
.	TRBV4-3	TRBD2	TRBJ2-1	CASSQERLAHYNEQFF	TGCGCCAGCAGCCAAGAGCGACTAGCACATTACAATGAGCAGTTCTTC
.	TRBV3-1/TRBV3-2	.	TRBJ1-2	CASSQDMNYGYTF	TGTGCCAGCAGCCAAGATATGAACTATGGCTACACCTTC
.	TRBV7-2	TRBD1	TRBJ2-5	CASSLGQGIWETQYF	TGTGCCAGCAGCCTAGGACAGGGTATTTGGGAGACCCAGTACTTC
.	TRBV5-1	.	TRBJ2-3	CASSLHGTPGTDTQYF	TGCGCCAGCAGCTTACACGGGACACCCGGCACAGATACGCAGTATTTT
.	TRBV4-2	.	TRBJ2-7	CASSQAGNYEQYF	TGTGCCAGCAGCCAAGCCGGTAACTACGAGCAGTACTTC
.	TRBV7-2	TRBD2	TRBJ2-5	CASSLEGLVETQYF	TGTGCCAGCAGCTTAGAAGGACTAGTGGAGACCCAGTACTTC
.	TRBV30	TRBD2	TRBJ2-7	CAWSVSLGGIYEQYF	TGTGCCTGGAGTGTAAGTCTGGGAGGGATATACGAGCAGTACTTC
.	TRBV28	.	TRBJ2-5	CASSLSRGQETQYF	TGTGCCAGCAGTTTATCCAGAGGGCAAGAGACCCAGTACTTC
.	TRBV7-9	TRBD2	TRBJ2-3	CAPATSSGSRDTQYF	TGTGCTCCCGCTACCAGTAGCGGGAGCCGGGATACGCAGTATTTT
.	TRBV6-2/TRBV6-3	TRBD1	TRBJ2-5	CASSTPTGGQETQYF	TGTGCCAGCAGTACACCGACAGGGGGCCAAGAGACCCAGTACTTC
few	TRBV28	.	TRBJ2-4	CASSPRRSSAKNIQYF	TGTGCCAGCAGTCCACGGCGGAGTTCAGCCAAAAACATTCAGTACTTC
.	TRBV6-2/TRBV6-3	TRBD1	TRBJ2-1	CASSYWTGVNEQFF	TGTGCCAGCAGTTACTGGACAGGGGTCAATGAGCAGTTCTTC
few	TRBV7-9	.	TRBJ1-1	CASSTDRSNTEAFF	TGTGCCAGCAGCACCGACAGGTCGAACACTGAAGCTTTCTTT
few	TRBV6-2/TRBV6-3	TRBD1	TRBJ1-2	CASSDRGAYGYTF	TGTGCCAGCAGCGACAGGGGAGCGTATGGCTACACCTTC
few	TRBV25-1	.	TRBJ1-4	CASSAGQLKLFF	TGTGCCAGCAGTGCTGGACAGCTGAAACTGTTTTTT
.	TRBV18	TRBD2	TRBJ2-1	CASSPVGLAGEVSYNEQFF	TGTGCCAGCTCACCAGTAGGACTAGCGGGAGAGGTCTCCTACAATGAGCAGTTCTTC
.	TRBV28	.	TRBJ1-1	CASSLFGGNTEAFF	TGTGCCAGCAGTTTATTCGGGGGGAACACTGAAGCTTTCTTT
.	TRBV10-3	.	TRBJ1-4	CAISESGGRNEKLFF	TGTGCCATCAGTGAGTCGGGGGGGCGGAATGAAAAACTGTTTTTT
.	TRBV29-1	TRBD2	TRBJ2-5	CSVEYGRPGETQYF	TGCAGCGTTGAATACGGGAGGCCGGGGGAGACCCAGTACTTC
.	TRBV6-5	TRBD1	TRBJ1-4	CASRRDSSYEKLFF	TGTGCCAGCAGGAGGGACAGCTCCTACGAAAAACTGTTTTTT
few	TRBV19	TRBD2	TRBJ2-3	CASSPERGGMQYF	TGTGCCAGCAGTCCCGAGCGGGGGGGTATGCAGTATTTT
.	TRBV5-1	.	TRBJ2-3	CASSLGSSPDTQYF	TGCGCCAGCAGCTTGGGGTCTAGCCCAGATACGCAGTATTTT
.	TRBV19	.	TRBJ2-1	CASSNAEGWNEQFF	TGTGCCAGTAGTAACGCCGAGGGCTGGAATGAGCAGTTCTTC
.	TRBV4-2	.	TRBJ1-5	CASSQTGGRTRQPQHF	TGTGCCAGCAGCCAAACGGGGGGCAGAACTAGACAGCCCCAGCATTTT
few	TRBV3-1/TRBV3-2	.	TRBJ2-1	CASSQRGNEQFF	TGTGCCAGCAGCCAAAGGGGCAATGAGCAGTTCTTC
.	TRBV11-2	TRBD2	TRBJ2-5	CASSLSGGTTETQYF	TGTGCCAGCAGCTTATCCGGGGGGACGACGGAGACCCAGTACTTC
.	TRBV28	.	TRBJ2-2	CASSQAGNTGELFF	TGTGCCAGCAGTCAGGCCGGGAACACCGGGGAGCTGTTTTTT
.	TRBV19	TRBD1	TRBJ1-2	CASSPTGGARGYTF	TGTGCCAGTAGCCCGACAGGGGGGGCACGTGGCTACACCTTC
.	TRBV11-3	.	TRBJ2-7	CASSLGRGTYEQYF	TGTGCCAGCAGCCTTGGGAGGGGGACCTACGAGCAGTACTTC
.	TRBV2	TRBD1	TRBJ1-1	CASNPDRAPEAFF	TGTGCCAGCAATCCGGACAGGGCCCCTGAAGCTTTCTTT
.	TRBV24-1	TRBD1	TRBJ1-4	CATSDSSTGVEKLFF	TGTGCCACCAGTGATTCGTCGACAGGGGTTGAAAAACTGTTTTTT
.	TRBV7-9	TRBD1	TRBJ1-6	CASSLNFGQGGPLHF	TGTGCCAGCAGCTTAAATTTTGGACAGGGAGGTCCCCTCCACTTT
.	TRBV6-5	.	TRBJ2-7	CASSYVGGAYEQYF	TGTGCCAGCAGTTACGTGGGAGGCGCCTACGAGCAGTACTTC
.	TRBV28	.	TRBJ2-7	CASRTEFYEQYF	TGTGCCAGCAGGACAGAATTCTACGAGCAGTACTTC
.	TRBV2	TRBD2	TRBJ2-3	CASNPEREGISDTQYF	TGTGCCAGCAACCCCGAGCGGGAGGGCATATCAGATACGCAGTATTTT
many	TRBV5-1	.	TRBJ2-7	CASSQTGGEQYF	TGCGCCAGCAGCCAGACAGGTGGCGAGCAGTACTTC